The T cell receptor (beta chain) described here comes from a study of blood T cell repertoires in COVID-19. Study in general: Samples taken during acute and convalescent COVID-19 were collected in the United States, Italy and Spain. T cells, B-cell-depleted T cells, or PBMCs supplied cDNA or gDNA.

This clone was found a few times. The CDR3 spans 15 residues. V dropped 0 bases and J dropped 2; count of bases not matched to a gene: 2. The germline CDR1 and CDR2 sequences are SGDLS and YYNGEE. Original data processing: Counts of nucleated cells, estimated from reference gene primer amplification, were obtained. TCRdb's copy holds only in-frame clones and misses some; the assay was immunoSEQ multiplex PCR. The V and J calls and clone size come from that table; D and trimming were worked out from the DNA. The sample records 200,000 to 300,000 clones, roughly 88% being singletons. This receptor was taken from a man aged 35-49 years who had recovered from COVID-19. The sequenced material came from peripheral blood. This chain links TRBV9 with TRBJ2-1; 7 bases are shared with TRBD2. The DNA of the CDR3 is TGTGCCAGCAGCGTAGCTAGCGGACCCTACAATGAGCAGTTCTTC. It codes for CASSVASGPYNEQFF. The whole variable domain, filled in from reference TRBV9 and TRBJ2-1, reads DSGVTQTPKHLITATGQRVTLRCSPRSGDLSVYWYQQSLDQGLQFLIQYYNGEERAKGNILERFSAQQFPDLHSELNLSSLELGDSALYFCASSVASGPYNEQFFGPGTRLTVL.